The 23 T cell receptor beta chains presented below share a single source sample, sequenced in a study of cytomegalovirus exposure and HLA in healthy donors. With 60 Vbeta and 13 Jbeta primers, the PCR was carried out. This table comes from immunoSEQ multiplex PCR, and its TCRdb copy is limited to in-frame clones, with some not included. Of under 150,000 clones in the sample, 80% were seen once. The sequencing input was PBMCs. Every receptor here comes from a male donor in good health and CMV-seronegative.

A note on this clone: The identical CDR3 is also encoded by other nucleotide sequences in the sample. V gene TRBV6-1 combines with J gene TRBJ1-1; D is unclear. CDR1 is MNHNS, CDR2 SASEGT, per germline. This CDR3 is 11 amino acids long. V lost 6 bases and J lost 1, with 3 bases in between. DNA of the CDR3: TGTGCCAGCAGGGCGAACACTGAAGCTTTCTTT. This translates into CASRANTEAFF.

The chain is built from TRBV28 and TRBJ1-2; D not resolved. V gave up 7 bases and J gave up 7 bases, with 10 bases separating them. Germline V lookup: CDR1 MDHEN, CDR2 SYDVKM. This CDR3 is built from 11 residues. CDR3 protein: CASTQTTGYTF. The CDR3 DNA sequence: TGTGCCAGCACACAGACAACTGGCTACACCTTC.

The chain joins TRBV6-5 to TRBJ1-1; D may be TRBD1 (6 bases). CDR1 is MNHEY and CDR2 is SVGAGI in the germline V gene. The V and J ends lost 6 bases and 1 base respectively, with 15 bases between them. This CDR3 has 15 residues. This CDR3 is CASSTITTGNTEAFF. As DNA, the CDR3 is TGTGCCAGCAGCACCATCACGACAGGGAACACTGAAGCTTTCTTT.

In its sample, this clone was seen once. The chain carries TRBV11-2 and TRBJ2-2; D is possibly TRBD2 (5 bases). Germline lookup yields CDR1 SGHAT and CDR2 FQNNGV. The CDR3 consists of 15 residues. V was shortened by 5 bases and J by 7 bases, with 17 bases between the two germline ends. CDR3 nucleotides: TGTGCCAGCAGCCCTTACGGGGTTCCCGGCGGGGAGCTGTTTTTT. Its translation: CASSPYGVPGGELFF.

This chain links TRBV13 with TRBJ1-4; TRBD1 is a possible D gene (5 bases). Trimming took 0 bases from V and 11 from J, leaving 13 bases between them. Germline V lookup: CDR1 PRHDT, CDR2 FYEKMQ (reference sequence). This CDR3 is 14 amino acids long. CDR3 DNA: TGTGCCAGCAGCTTAGGGGACATACCTGGGAAACTGTTTTTT. Its translation: CASSLGDIPGKLFF.

J is TRBJ1-1 and V is TRBV25-1; the D is unclear. Deletions cut 1 base from V and 0 bases from J, with 6 bases between. Germline assignment: CDR1 MGHDK and CDR2 SYGVNS. CDR3 length: 14 residues. CDR3 sequence reads: CASSELELNTEAFF. The CDR3 DNA follows: TGTGCCAGCAGTGAATTGGAGTTGAACACTGAAGCTTTCTTT.

The chain uses TRBV18 and TRBJ2-1; TRBD2 agrees at 8 bases. Trimming took 4 bases from V and 8 from J; bases not matched to a gene: 10. The length of the CDR3 is 15 residues. CDR1 and CDR2 from the germline V gene are KGHSH and LQKENI. CDR3 sequence reads: CASSRGAGALDEQFF. CDR3 coding DNA: TGTGCCAGCTCACGGGGAGCGGGGGCTCTAGATGAGCAGTTCTTC.

The chain links TRBV7-2 to TRBJ2-1, with 10 bases lining up with TRBD2. From germline, CDR1 is SGHTA and CDR2 FQGNSA. The J segment lost 7 bases and the V segment lost 3 bases, leaving 3 bases of the junction unmatched. The CDR3 totals 14 residues. Here the CDR3 reads CASSFLAGGNEQFF. DNA for the CDR3: TGTGCCAGCAGCTTCTTAGCGGGGGGAAATGAGCAGTTCTTC. Full variable domain (rest looked up from reference TRBV7-2 and TRBJ2-1): GAGVSQSPSNKVTEKGKDVELRCDPISGHTALYWYRQSLGQGLEFLIYFQGNSAPDKSGLPSDRFSAERTGGSVSTLTIQRTQQEDSAVYLCASSFLAGGNEQFFGPGTRLTVL.

The chain joins TRBV5-8 to TRBJ1-5; a weak D match, TRBD1 (5 bases). Germline CDR1 and CDR2: SGHTS and YDEGEE. The CDR3 spans 14 residues. The V gene lost 4 bases and the J gene lost 7 bases, with 15 bases spanning the gap. The CDR3 reads CASSPRTGEQPQHF. CDR3 sequence (DNA): TGTGCCAGCAGCCCAAGGACGGGGGAGCAGCCCCAGCATTTT. The full variable domain, its missing parts supplied by reference TRBV5-8 and TRBJ1-5, is EAGVTQSPTHLIKTRGQQATLRCSPISGHTSVYWYQQALGLGLQFLLWYDEGEERNRGNFPPRFSGRQFPNYSSELNVNALELEDSALYLCASSPRTGEQPQHFGDGTRLSIL.

This chain uses TRBV7-2 with TRBJ1-1; a possible D gene is TRBD1 (6 bases). The CDR3 covers 12 residues. Trimming took off 6 bases at V and 6 bases at J, with 11 bases between the two ends. CDR1 is SGHTA, CDR2 FQGNSA, per germline. The CDR3 coding sequence is TGTGCCAGCAGACCGACAGGTTCTGAAGCTTTCTTT. Protein product: CASRPTGSEAFF. The full variable domain, rest sourced from reference TRBV7-2 and TRBJ1-1, is GAGVSQSPSNKVTEKGKDVELRCDPISGHTALYWYRQSLGQGLEFLIYFQGNSAPDKSGLPSDRFSAERTGGSVSTLTIQRTQQEDSAVYLCASRPTGSEAFFGQGTRLTVV.

DNA for the CDR3: TGTGCCAGCTCCAATGGACAGGGAGTGGACGAGCAGTACTTC. Translating it yields CASSNGQGVDEQYF. The chain uses TRBV7-2 and TRBJ2-7; 8 bases agree with TRBD1. V was pared by 8 bases and J by 5 bases, with 11 bases of the junction left unmatched. The CDR3 extends over 14 amino acids. Germline assignment: CDR1 SGHTA and CDR2 FQGNSA.

The V call is TRBV7-8, the J call TRBJ1-1; weak D call: TRBD1 (6 bases). Germline CDR1 reads SGHVS; CDR2 reads FQNEAQ. This CDR3 contains 16 residues. V shed 0 bases and J shed 4 bases, with 15 bases lying between them. The CDR3 DNA reads as TGTGCCAGCAGCTTAGCCCCTTTAGGGGGTGGCACTGAAGCTTTCTTT. Amino acid sequence: CASSLAPLGGGTEAFF.

CDR3 nucleotides: TGTGCCAGCAGTTTAGGGACAGGGATGCATCAGCCCCAGCATTTT. It specifies CASSLGTGMHQPQHF. This chain connects TRBV28 to TRBJ1-5, with 9 bases that match TRBD1. This CDR3 is 15 amino acids long. With 2 bases clipped from V and 5 bases from J, the junction kept 4 bases outside the gene matches. Germline V gives CDR1 MDHEN, CDR2 SYDVKM.

V gene TRBV28 combines with J gene TRBJ1-2; TRBD1 agrees at 7 bases. The CDR3 runs to 11 residues. J gave up 8 bases and V 6 bases, and 3 bases lay outside the gene matches. In germline, CDR1 is MDHEN, CDR2 SYDVKM. The CDR3 sequence is CASSTGVGYTF. DNA for the CDR3: TGTGCCAGCAGCACAGGGGTAGGCTACACCTTC.

The rearrangement joins TRBV7-2 to TRBJ1-1; TRBD1 agrees at 7 bases. There are 15 residues in the CDR3. Germline V gives CDR1 SGHTA, CDR2 FQGNSA. With V trimmed by 3 bases and J by 5 bases, 9 bases remained unmatched. The CDR3 spells CASSFYRGERTEAFF. The CDR3 DNA follows: TGTGCCAGCAGCTTTTACAGGGGAGAGAGGACTGAAGCTTTCTTT. The complete variable domain, with remaining parts taken from reference TRBV7-2 and TRBJ1-1, reads GAGVSQSPSNKVTEKGKDVELRCDPISGHTALYWYRQSLGQGLEFLIYFQGNSAPDKSGLPSDRFSAERTGGSVSTLTIQRTQQEDSAVYLCASSFYRGERTEAFFGQGTRLTVV.

The chain is built from TRBV2 and TRBJ2-3, with TRBD2 identical over 8 bases. The germline V gene has CDR1 SNHLY and CDR2 FYNNEI. This CDR3 comprises 16 residues. Trimming at V came to 3 bases and at J to 8 bases, leaving 13 bases not matched to a gene. The CDR3 loop reads CASSDVGGAGRGTQYF. DNA of the CDR3: TGTGCCAGCAGTGATGTCGGGGGGGCGGGTCGGGGTACGCAGTATTTT.

J is TRBJ2-2 and V is TRBV6-1, with a possible D match to TRBD1 (6 bases). This CDR3 is 15 amino acids long. CDR1 and CDR2 (germline): MNHNS, SASEGT. Trimming pared 3 bases from V and 4 bases from J, leaving 12 bases between. Written as DNA, the CDR3 is TGTGCCAGCAGTGACCTAAGGACAGTCACCGGGGAGCTGTTTTTT. The encoded protein is CASSDLRTVTGELFF.

The chain links TRBV11-2 to TRBJ1-1; D is unclear. CDR1 is SGHAT, CDR2 FQNNGV, per germline. V shed 2 bases and J shed 7 bases, with 5 bases lying between them. The CDR3 length is 11 residues. CDR3 residues: CASSLSVEAFF. The CDR3 DNA sequence: TGTGCCAGCAGCTTATCCGTTGAAGCTTTCTTT.

As for this clone: Distinct nucleotide sequences in the sample also encode this CDR3. V usage is TRBV28 and J usage is TRBJ1-4; D remains unclear. Germline values: CDR1 MDHEN, CDR2 SYDVKM. The length of the CDR3 is 14 residues. Deletions cut 3 bases from V and 4 bases from J, with 9 bases between. The CDR3 nucleotides are TGTGCCAGCAGTTTCGGCGGAAGTAATGAAAAACTGTTTTTT. The encoded protein is CASSFGGSNEKLFF.

V and J are TRBV18 and TRBJ2-3; D ambiguous. Trimming removed 4 bases at V and 0 bases at J, with 5 bases between. The CDR3 spans 13 residues. Per germline, CDR1 KGHSH and CDR2 LQKENI. CDR3 loop: CASSLGSTDTQYF. The CDR3 DNA follows: TGTGCCAGCTCACTGGGCAGCACAGATACGCAGTATTTT.

The table lists this clone with a few counts. This sequence joins TRBV30 and TRBJ1-5; 7 nucleotides line up with TRBD1. The germline V gene encodes CDR1 GTSNPN and CDR2 SVGIG (reference sequence). There are 15 residues in the CDR3. The junction had 9 bases not matched to a gene; V was cut back by 2 bases and J by 5 bases. The CDR3 loop is CAWSPLTGIDQPQHF. Written as DNA, the CDR3 is TGTGCCTGGAGTCCACTGACAGGGATCGATCAGCCCCAGCATTTT. The complete variable domain, with remaining parts taken from reference TRBV30 and TRBJ1-5, reads SQTIHQWPATLVQPVGSPLSLECTVEGTSNPNLYWYRQAAGRGLQLLFYSVGIGQISSEVPQNLSASRPQDRQFILSSKKLLLSDSGFYLCAWSPLTGIDQPQHFGDGTRLSIL.

This clone showed up just a few times. V and J are TRBV7-2 and TRBJ2-1; 8 bases agree with TRBD2. The CDR3 covers 12 residues. Germline V gives CDR1 SGHTA, CDR2 FQGNSA. Trimming cost V 5 bases and J 10 bases; bases outside gene matches: 4. The CDR3 sequence: CASSPGGLEQFF. The CDR3 nucleotides are TGTGCCAGCAGCCCGGGGGGGCTCGAGCAGTTCTTC. Using reference TRBV7-2 and TRBJ2-1 for the parts outside the CDR3, the full variable domain is GAGVSQSPSNKVTEKGKDVELRCDPISGHTALYWYRQSLGQGLEFLIYFQGNSAPDKSGLPSDRFSAERTGGSVSTLTIQRTQQEDSAVYLCASSPGGLEQFFGPGTRLTVL.

This clone is medium-sized (0.01 to 0.1%). Different DNA sequences within this sample yield the same CDR3. The chain employs TRBV5-6 and TRBJ1-5, with D perhaps matching TRBD1 (5 bases). The germline V and J ends were trimmed by 0 bases and 3 bases, with 10 bases remaining between them. The CDR3 is made up of 15 amino acids. CDR1 is SGHDT and CDR2 is YYEEEE in the germline V gene. The CDR3 nucleotides read TGTGCCAGCAGCTTGGGGCAGGGAAACAATCAGCCCCAGCATTTT. As protein: CASSLGQGNNQPQHF.